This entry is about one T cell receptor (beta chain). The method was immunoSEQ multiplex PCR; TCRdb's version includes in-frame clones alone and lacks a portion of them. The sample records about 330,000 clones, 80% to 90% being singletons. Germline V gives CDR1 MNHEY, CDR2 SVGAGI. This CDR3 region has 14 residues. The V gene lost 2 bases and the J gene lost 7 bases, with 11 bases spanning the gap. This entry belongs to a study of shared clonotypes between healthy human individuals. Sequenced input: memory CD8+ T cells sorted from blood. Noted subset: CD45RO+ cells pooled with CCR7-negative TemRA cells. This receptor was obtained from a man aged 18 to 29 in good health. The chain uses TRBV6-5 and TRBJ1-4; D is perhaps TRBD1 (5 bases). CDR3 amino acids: CASSYTGAGEKLFF. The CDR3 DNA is TGTGCCAGCAGTTACACTGGGGCGGGTGAAAAACTGTTTTTT.